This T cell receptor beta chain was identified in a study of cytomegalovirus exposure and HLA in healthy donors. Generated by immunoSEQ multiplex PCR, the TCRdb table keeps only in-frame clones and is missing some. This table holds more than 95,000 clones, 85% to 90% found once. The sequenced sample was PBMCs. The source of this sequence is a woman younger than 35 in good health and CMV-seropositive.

CDR3 residues: CASSVSGTSYNEQFF. The CDR3 DNA reads as TGTGCCAGCAGCGTTAGCGGGACCTCCTACAATGAGCAGTTCTTC. The rearrangement links TRBV9 to TRBJ2-1, with 8 bases that match TRBD2. After removal of 2 bases from V and 0 bases from J, the junction contained 1 base not matched to a gene. The CDR3 loop spans 15 amino acids. The germline V gene encodes CDR1 SGDLS and CDR2 YYNGEE.